A few counts support the clone carrying this TCR beta chain. This record comes from a study of blood T cell repertoires in COVID-19. Authors' methods: For nucleated cells, counts were estimated from reference gene primer amplification. TCRdb's table, derived via immunoSEQ multiplex PCR, lists solely in-frame clones and lacks some. That table gives V, J and clone size, and the DNA gave D and trimming. The sample contains 95,000 to 150,000 clones, just under 80% of which appear only once. The CDR3 length is 19 residues. This chain uses TRBV1 with TRBJ2-7; TRBD1 was called by the table and not checked on the DNA. TRBV1 is annotated as a pseudogene. This receptor was obtained from a man in his fifties or sixties with active or convalescent COVID-19. Sequenced input: peripheral blood. This chain's CDR3 is CTSSPGRDSPQNGYYEQYF. The CDR3 region has the DNA TGCACCAGCAGCCCCGGAAGGGACAGCCCCCAAAATGGCTACTACGAGCAGTACTTC.